One T cell receptor (beta chain) is described in this entry. What it binds is not known. Combining a sample-barcoded 5' primer with a J-beta primer mix, a second PCR ran for roughly 7 to 12 cycles. In TCRdb, the 5' RACE reads were re-called with MiXCR into one record per CDR3 protein. The sample has hundreds of thousands of distinct CDR3 sequences; roughly 34% are singletons. The data belong to a study of blood T cells in healthy people across ages. Study-wide results and caveats: From one million sequenced T cells, diversity estimates were lower bounds. There were more naive CD4+ cells and higher diversity in long-lived donors than in aged donors.

Healthy Russian Caucasian donors spanned ages roughly 6 to 100 years. This CDR3 spans 14 amino acids. The V gene's germline CDR1 is DFQATT and CDR2 SNEGSKA (reference sequence). J was trimmed by 8 bases and V by 5 bases; bases with no gene match: 9. The rearrangement links TRBV20-1 to TRBJ2-1; TRBD2 matches 10 bases. The receptor was derived from a man between 18 and 29 years old in good health. The source material was blood. The CDR3 spells CSASILAGRHEQFF. CDR3 bases: TGCAGTGCTTCAATACTAGCGGGGCGACATGAGCAGTTCTTC.